This entry features one T cell receptor (beta chain) sequence. Which antigen it targets is not known. Per-base quality was not reported, and no clone a single base away is much larger than it. Using the deep immunoSEQ assay, multiplex PCR amplified TCR CDR3 regions from genomic DNA. Genomic DNA extracted from each cell subset was distributed evenly over all wells of several immunoSEQ 96-well plates, and each plate served as one replicate. For sorted subsets, roughly 200 ng genomic DNA, equal to 30,000 to 35,000 T cell genomes, was loaded into each replicate PCR. Purified libraries were measured with a Qubit 3.0 fluorometer, size-checked on a Bioanalyzer 2100, and measured again with the KAPA Library Quantification kit. Every immunoSEQ 96-well plate was sequenced on a separate single-read 150-cycle Illumina NextSeq 550 flow cell. The study's processing was this. Because the immunoSEQ output included only junctional sequences and no quality scores, the filtering could not be the same as the filtering used for full-length reads. Sequences were annotated with PyIR, a Python wrapper for IgBLAST v1.9, using IMGT germline references to assign V/J genes and CDR3. Reads were filtered out if the reads had weak V/J assignments (E-value above 1e-6), no CDR3, stop codons, out-of-frame junctions, or ambiguous translated residues. V3J clonotypes were defined as sequences sharing the same inferred V gene, J gene, and CDR3 amino acid sequence. Percentage overlap between repertoires was calculated by dividing the number of shared unique clonotypes by the size of the smaller repertoire. RTK rarefaction, the Chao1 estimator, and Recon v2.1 estimates of unobserved clonotypes were used to assess repertoire richness. Generation probabilities were computed with OLGA for all TCRbeta clonotypes obtained by the gDNA method from several donors. Drawn from immuneACCESS, this table holds only the in-frame rearrangements with V and J called that TCRdb kept. Clones are partly lost; checked studies trace under half to an unresolved V gene and leave the rest unexplained. That table gives V, J and clone size, and the DNA gave D and trimming. This sample lists 2,100,000 or so clones; approximately 94% were detected once. Less than 0.15% of the sample belongs to the ten largest clones.

Donors were healthy HIV-negative adults with no recently reported acute infections or vaccinations. Every donor was a Caucasian adult living in Nashville, Tennessee, USA. CD4+ T cells were enriched by magnetic negative selection; naive cells were then positively selected on CD45RA, and the negative fraction formed the memory subset. Blood was obtained by leukapheresis, after which PBMCs were separated by Ficoll-Histopaque density gradient centrifugation and cryopreserved in liquid nitrogen vapor phase. Analytical flow cytometry was used to check the purity and quantity of each magnetically sorted T cell population. Genomic DNA was isolated from each sorted fraction and quantified by UV absorbance on a Nanodrop 2000c. The data were taken from a study of shared clonotypes between healthy human individuals (dated by TCRdb to the early 2020s). Regarding the study in general: The cohort included a few men and a couple of women between 18 and 49 years of age. Libraries were prepared and TCR repertoires were sequenced by different laboratories using diverse techniques, in order to increase sequencing depth and limit assay-specific biases. Per donor, leukapheresis produced somewhere between about 0.8 and 9 billion PBMCs. The study deeply sequenced blood TCR repertoires of about 5 healthy adults to estimate repertoire size and the extent of clonotype sharing between individuals. For each donor, CD4 naive and CD4 memory were each given three plates, CD8 naive was given two plates, and CD8 memory was given one plate.

Trimming leaves V shorter by 7 bases and J shorter by 4 bases, with the junction holding 5 bases beyond the gene matches. The CDR3 has 14 amino acids, counting the end cysteine and phenylalanine. Of the read, only the CDR3 DNA is kept; its 42 bases are in frame from base 1. CDR1 ENHRY and CDR2 SYGVKD were looked up in the germline V gene. Beyond this particular receptor, the publication reports: Because the study included only a small number of donors, the genetic and exposure-history diversity represented was limited. Across four donors, roughly 5.1% of naive CD4, 3% to 4% of naive CD8, approximately 2.5% of memory CD4, and approximately 0.42% of memory CD8 clonotypes were shared. Higher generation probabilities were observed for clonotypes shared by all four sorted-subset donors than for non-shared clonotypes. Pairwise subsampling indicated that sequencing depth was expected to affect the degree of clonotype sharing among donors. Naive subsets generally had larger estimated clonotype richness than memory subsets. Sampling was restricted to blood, and TCR repertoires in tissue are likely to differ from TCR repertoires in blood. Incomplete sequencing was indicated by rarefaction of sorted-subset datasets, despite the large sequencing depth.

This TCR came from a man aged 18 to 30 in good health. Here the chain combines TRBV10-3 and TRBJ1-2, with 11 bases matching TRBD1. Sequenced: naive CD4+ T cells sorted from blood. What the cell subset or site label conveys for this sample: CD45RA+ positively selected. The DNA sequence follows: TGTGCCATCAACGGACAGGGGGCGGGCTATGGCTACACCTTC. This encodes CAINGQGAGYGYTF.